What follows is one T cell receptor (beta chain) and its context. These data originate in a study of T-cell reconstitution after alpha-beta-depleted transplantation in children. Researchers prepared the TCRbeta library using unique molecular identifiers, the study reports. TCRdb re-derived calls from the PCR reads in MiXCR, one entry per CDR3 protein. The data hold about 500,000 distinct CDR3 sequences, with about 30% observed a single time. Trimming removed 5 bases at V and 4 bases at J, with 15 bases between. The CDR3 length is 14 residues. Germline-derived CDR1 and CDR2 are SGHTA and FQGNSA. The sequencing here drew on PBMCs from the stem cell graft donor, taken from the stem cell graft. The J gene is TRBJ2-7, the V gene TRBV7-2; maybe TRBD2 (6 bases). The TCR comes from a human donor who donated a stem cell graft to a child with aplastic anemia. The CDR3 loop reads CASSPSAGIYEQYF. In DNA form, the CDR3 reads TGTGCCAGCAGCCCCTCGGCGGGGATATACGAGCAGTACTTC.